These T cell receptor beta chains were read from a single sample in a study of blood T cell repertoires in COVID-19. Repertoires were generated with immunoSEQ multiplex PCR, while TCRdb's copy carries only in-frame clones and drops some. The repertoire holds fewer than 150,000 clones, with approximately 80% as singletons. Sample: peripheral blood. These receptors originate from a man older than 75 with acute or convalescent COVID-19. Each CDR3 is given with its conserved first and last residue. A D gene is named only where the DNA matches it firmly. Only part of the rows carry a size: once, few, many, or a class if the clone is expanded.

j_gene | d_gene | v_gene | abundance | CDR3nt | CDR3aa
TRBJ2-5 | TRBD2 | TRBV7-2 | - | TGTGCCAGCAGCCCTACTAGCGGGGGCCGGGGGGGTACCCAGTACTTC | CASSPTSGGRGGTQYF
TRBJ1-5 | - | TRBV3-1/TRBV3-2 | - | TGTGCCAGCAGCCAAGAGGTTCTCCAAGTCAGGGAGGCTCAGCCCCAGCATTTT | CASSQEVLQVREAQPQHF
TRBJ1-5 | - | TRBV5-1 | many | TGCGCCAGCAGCTTTCGGGGGGGACAGCCCCAGCATTTT | CASSFRGGQPQHF
TRBJ1-2 | TRBD1 | TRBV6-5 | few | TGTGCCAGCAGACGAGGGGGCAACTATGGCTACACCTTC | CASRRGGNYGYTF
TRBJ2-3 | - | TRBV15 | - | TGTGCCACCAGCAGAGCAGGCGATACGCAGTATTTT | CATSRAGDTQYF
TRBJ1-6 | - | TRBV28 | - | TGTGCCAGCAGTCGACAGGCCATGAATAATTCACCCCTCCACTTT | CASSRQAMNNSPLHF
TRBJ2-5 | TRBD2 | TRBV7-2 | - | TGTGCCAGCAGCTTAGAGATCGGGGGGATAGAGGAGACCCAGTACTTC | CASSLEIGGIEETQYF
TRBJ2-7 | TRBD1 | TRBV5-5 | - | TGTGCCAGCAGCTTGTTTCGGGACAGCTCCTACGAGCAGTACTTC | CASSLFRDSSYEQYF
TRBJ1-4 | - | TRBV7-9 | - | TGTGCCAGCAGCCCCGGACAAATAAGTGGAGAACTGTTTTTT | CASSPGQISGELFF
TRBJ2-7 | - | TRBV28 | - | TGTGCCAGCAGCAAACCGACAGATCCCTACGAGCAGTACTTC | CASSKPTDPYEQYF
TRBJ2-3 | TRBD1 | TRBV7-9 | - | TGTGCCAGCAGCTTAGGACAGGGGATTGGCACAGATACGCAGTATTTT | CASSLGQGIGTDTQYF
TRBJ1-6 | TRBD1 | TRBV3-1/TRBV3-2 | few | TGTGCCAGCAGCGGGACAGGGGGCGGTAATTCACCCCTCCACTTT | CASSGTGGGNSPLHF
TRBJ1-1 | TRBD1 | TRBV7-9 | - | TGTGCCAGCTTTACAGGGGAATGGAGCACTGAAGCTTTCTTT | CASFTGEWSTEAFF
TRBJ1-1 | - | TRBV6-2/TRBV6-3 | - | TGTGCCAGCAGTACTCTTTCGAGCACTGAAGCTTTCTTT | CASSTLSSTEAFF
TRBJ1-2 | TRBD1 | TRBV7-9 | few | TGTGCCAGCAGCTTAGCGGGACAGGGTTACTATGGCTACACCTTC | CASSLAGQGYYGYTF
TRBJ2-7 | TRBD2 | TRBV5-1 | - | TGCGCCAGCAGCTTACAGCCGTCCGGACTAGCCTCCTACGAGCAGTACTTC | CASSLQPSGLASYEQYF
TRBJ1-2 | - | TRBV7-9 | many | TGTGCCAGCAGCTTCGCTCGGAACTATGGCTACACCTTC | CASSFARNYGYTF
TRBJ2-5 | TRBD2 | TRBV2 | - | TGTGCCAGCAGTGAAAGCGGGCTCACGGGAGGGGAGACCCAGTACTTC | CASSESGLTGGETQYF
TRBJ2-3 | TRBD2 | TRBV3-1/TRBV3-2 | - | TGTGCCAGCAGCAGCAGCGGGGGGGCCGCTGATACGCAGTATTTT | CASSSSGGAADTQYF
TRBJ2-7 | - | TRBV4-2 | - | TGTGCCAGCAGCCAAGTGTCCAGGGACGAGCAGTACTTC | CASSQVSRDEQYF
TRBJ2-3 | - | TRBV4-1 | - | TGCGCCAGCAGCCAAGAGGTGGGCTTCACAGATACGCAGTATTTT | CASSQEVGFTDTQYF
TRBJ2-1 | TRBD1 | TRBV3-1/TRBV3-2 | - | TGTGCCAGCACCCCGGACAGGGACTCCTACAATGAGCAGTTCTTC | CASTPDRDSYNEQFF
TRBJ2-7 | TRBD1 | TRBV6-2/TRBV6-3 | - | TGTGCCAGCAGTTTATTACGGCTGGGGACAGGGTACGAGCAGTACTTC | CASSLLRLGTGYEQYF
TRBJ2-2 | TRBD1 | TRBV28 | - | TGTGCCAGCAGTTTACTCCCGGGACAGGGGGACGGGGAGCTGTTTTTT | CASSLLPGQGDGELFF
TRBJ1-1 | TRBD1 | TRBV4-1 | - | TGCGCCAGCAGCCAAGGTCGACAGGGGCGAATTATCGCTGAAGCTTTCTTT | CASSQGRQGRIIAEAFF
TRBJ2-7 | - | TRBV5-6 | - | TGTGCCAGCAGCTTGAATCAGGTCTACGAGCAGTACTTC | CASSLNQVYEQYF
TRBJ2-2 | - | TRBV21-1 | - | TGTGCCAGCAGCACTGCCCTTACCGGACTAGCGGTATTCACCGGGGAGCTGTTTTTT | CASSTALTGLAVFTGELFF
TRBJ1-2 | - | TRBV6-1 | - | TGTGCCAGCAGTGAACTCGGGGAGGGGGGCTACACCTTC | CASSELGEGGYTF
TRBJ2-5 | TRBD2 | TRBV3-1/TRBV3-2 | - | TGTGCCAGCAGCCGTGGACTAGCGGGGGGACGGAAACAAGAGACCCAGTACTTC | CASSRGLAGGRKQETQYF
TRBJ2-5 | - | TRBV7-2 | few | TGTGCCAGCAGCTTAACGAAACGGGGGACCCAGTACTTC | CASSLTKRGTQYF
TRBJ2-1 | - | TRBV5-4 | - | TGTGCCAGCAGCTTAACCTACAGGGACAATGAGCAGTTCTTC | CASSLTYRDNEQFF
TRBJ1-2 | TRBD1 | TRBV27 | few | TGTGCCAGCAGTTTATCGTTGACGACAGGGAATGGCTACACCTTC | CASSLSLTTGNGYTF
TRBJ2-2 | TRBD2 | TRBV30 | - | TGTGCCGAACCCCCCCGGACTAGCGGGGGTGAGCTGTTTTTT | CAEPPRTSGGELFF
TRBJ1-1 | - | TRBV5-1 | - | TGCGCCAGCAGCCCCTATGGGAGTAGAAGAACTGAAGCTTTCTTT | CASSPYGSRRTEAFF
TRBJ2-3 | - | TRBV11-2 | - | TGTGCCAGCAGCTTAGCTGTGGGTACAGTTCCAGATACGCAGTATTTT | CASSLAVGTVPDTQYF
TRBJ2-5 | - | TRBV4-2 | - | TGTGCCAGCAGCCAAGATCTACGCCTAACGTCAGGGGAGACCCAGTACTTC | CASSQDLRLTSGETQYF
TRBJ2-7 | - | TRBV6-4 | - | TGTGCCAGCAGTGTAGCGTCGGGCTACGAGCAGTACTTC | CASSVASGYEQYF
TRBJ2-7 | TRBD1 | TRBV11-2 | few | TGTGCCAGCAGCTTAGTACGGGACAGGGCCGAGCAGTACTTC | CASSLVRDRAEQYF
TRBJ2-1 | - | TRBV5-1 | - | TGCGCCAGCAGCTTTGACGGGGCGGGACTTATAAACAATGAGCAGTTCTTC | CASSFDGAGLINNEQFF
TRBJ1-1 | - | TRBV28 | few | TGTGCCAGCAGTTTACGGGACACTGAAGCTTTCTTT | CASSLRDTEAFF
TRBJ1-2 | TRBD1 | TRBV19 | - | TGTGCCAGTAGTAGGGGGACAGTACATCCTATTGGCTACACCTTC | CASSRGTVHPIGYTF
TRBJ1-2 | TRBD1 | TRBV29-1 | - | TGCAGCGCCAAACTCCGGGACAGGTTGGGTGGCTACACCTTC | CSAKLRDRLGGYTF
TRBJ1-5 | TRBD1 | TRBV6-2/TRBV6-3 | - | TGTGCCAGCAGTTTCCTCCTTTTCGACAGGGATGGCAATCAGCCCCAGCATTTT | CASSFLLFDRDGNQPQHF
TRBJ1-5 | - | TRBV6-1 | - | TGTGCCAGCAGTGATTGGGACTCCAATCAGCCCCAGCATTTT | CASSDWDSNQPQHF
TRBJ1-2 | TRBD1 | TRBV5-1 | few | TGCGCCAGCAGTGCTGGGGCGGGACAGGGTATCGATGGCTACACCTTC | CASSAGAGQGIDGYTF
TRBJ1-2 | - | TRBV7-2 | - | TGTGCCAGCAGCCGCCGGGGGGGCCGCTATGGCTACACCTTC | CASSRRGGRYGYTF
TRBJ1-1 | - | TRBV29-1 | - | TGCAGCGTCCCCACGGCAGGGAACACTGAAGCTTTCTTT | CSVPTAGNTEAFF
TRBJ2-3 | - | TRBV5-1 | once | TGCGCCAGCAGCTTGGTAGGGACACAAAACACAGATACGCAGTATTTT | CASSLVGTQNTDTQYF
TRBJ2-3 | TRBD1 | TRBV5-1 | once | TGCGCCAGCAGCCCACAGGGGGACCACACAGATACGCAGTATTTT | CASSPQGDHTDTQYF
TRBJ2-2 | - | TRBV2 | - | TGTGCCAGCAGTGGAATAATGCCTAAGGGGGCCGGGGAGCTGTTTTTT | CASSGIMPKGAGELFF
TRBJ1-1 | - | TRBV7-9 | - | TGTGCCAGCAGCTTCAGTTCAGGGAAGAACACTGAAGCTTTCTTT | CASSFSSGKNTEAFF
TRBJ2-1 | TRBD2 | TRBV29-1 | - | TGCAGCGTTGAATTGGTCCTTCAGCGGGGGTCCTACAATGAGCAGTTCTTC | CSVELVLQRGSYNEQFF